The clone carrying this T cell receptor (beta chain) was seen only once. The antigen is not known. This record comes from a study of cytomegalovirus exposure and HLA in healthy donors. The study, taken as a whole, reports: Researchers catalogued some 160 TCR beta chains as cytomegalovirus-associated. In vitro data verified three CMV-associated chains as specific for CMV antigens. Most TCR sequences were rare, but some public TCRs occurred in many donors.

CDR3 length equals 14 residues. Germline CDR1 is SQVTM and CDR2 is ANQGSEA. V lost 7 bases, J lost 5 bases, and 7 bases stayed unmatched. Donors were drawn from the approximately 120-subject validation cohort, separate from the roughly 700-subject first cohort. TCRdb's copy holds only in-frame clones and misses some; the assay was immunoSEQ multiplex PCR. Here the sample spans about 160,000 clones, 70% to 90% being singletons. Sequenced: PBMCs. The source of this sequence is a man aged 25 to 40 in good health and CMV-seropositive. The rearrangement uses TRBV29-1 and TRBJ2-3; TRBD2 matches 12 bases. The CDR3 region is CSAPTSGGRDTQYF. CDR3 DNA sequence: TGCAGCGCCCCGACTAGCGGGGGTAGAGATACGCAGTATTTT.